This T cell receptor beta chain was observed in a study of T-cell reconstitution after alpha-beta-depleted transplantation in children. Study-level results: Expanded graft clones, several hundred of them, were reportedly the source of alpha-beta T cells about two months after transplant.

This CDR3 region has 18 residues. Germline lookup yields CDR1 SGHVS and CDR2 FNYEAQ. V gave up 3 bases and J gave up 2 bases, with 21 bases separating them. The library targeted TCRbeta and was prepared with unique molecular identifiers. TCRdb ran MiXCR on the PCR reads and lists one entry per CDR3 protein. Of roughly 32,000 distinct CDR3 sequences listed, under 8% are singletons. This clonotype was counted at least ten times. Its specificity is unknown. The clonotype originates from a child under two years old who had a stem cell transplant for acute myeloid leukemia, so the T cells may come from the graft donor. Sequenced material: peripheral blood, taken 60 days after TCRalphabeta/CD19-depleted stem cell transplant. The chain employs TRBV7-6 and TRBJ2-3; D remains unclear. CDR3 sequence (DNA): TGTGCCAGCAGCTTGGAGAGTGGCCCGGTCACCTACACAGATACGCAGTATTTT. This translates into CASSLESGPVTYTDTQYF.